What follows are 8 T cell receptor beta chains derived from one specimen sequenced in a study of regulatory T cells in long-lasting Graves disease. As for time point: newly diagnosed GD, antithyroid drugs for less than 3 months. Researchers made the TCR library from RNA that was extracted from PBMCs. Sequencing libraries for TCR beta were prepared with iRepertoire HTBI primers and Arm-PCR of CDR3 regions. TCRdb passed the multiplex PCR reads through MiXCR, listing each CDR3 protein once. The sample holds 350,000 to 550,000 distinct CDR3 sequences, approximately 14% seen once. The same sample was also used in a study of T cells in Graves' hyperthyroidism and ophthalmopathy.

The material sequenced was peripheral blood mononuclear cells (PBMCs), taken at new diagnosis, from a patient treated with antithyroid drugs. These receptors all come from a woman aged 50 to 60 with Graves disease.

This clonotype has ten or more counts. V is TRBV2 and J is TRBJ2-7; D might be TRBD2 (5 bases). This CDR3 comprises 14 residues. The V and J ends lost 4 bases and 2 bases respectively, with 12 bases between them. Germline CDR1 is SNHLY and CDR2 is FYNNEI. CDR3 loop: CASSGYSGAYEQYF. The DNA of the CDR3 is TGTGCCAGCAGTGGATACAGCGGAGCCTACGAGCAGTACTTC.

The chain carries TRBV6-1 and TRBJ2-5, with TRBD2 matching 13 bases. Trimming took 3 bases from V and 8 from J; bases not matched to a gene: 6. The germline V gene encodes CDR1 MNHNS and CDR2 SASEGT. The CDR3 sequence is 15 residues long. CDR3 region: CASSEQGTSGVTQYF. As DNA, the CDR3 is TGTGCCAGCAGTGAGCAGGGGACTAGCGGGGTCACCCAGTACTTC.

This clonotype has just a few counts. The gene calls are TRBV30 and TRBJ2-1, with a tentative D call TRBD2 (7 bases). Trimming cost V 3 bases and J 2 bases, with 14 bases left between them. Germline V CDR1 and CDR2: GTSNPN, SVGIG (reference sequence). This CDR3 comprises 15 residues. CDR3 DNA sequence: TGTGCCTGGAGGACATGGGGGGGCCCCTACAATGAGCAGTTCTTC. Residues: CAWRTWGGPYNEQFF.

This clonotype occurred many times. The rearrangement links TRBV3-1 to TRBJ2-1; tentative D call: TRBD2 (6 bases). The CDR3 loop spans 15 amino acids. Germline CDR1 and CDR2: LGHDT and YNNKEL (reference sequence). V lost 1 base and J lost 7, with 14 bases in between. The CDR3 loop reads CASSQVSGAWNEQFF. CDR3 in DNA: TGTGCCAGCAGCCAAGTGTCGGGAGCTTGGAATGAGCAGTTCTTC.

The chain links TRBV9 to TRBJ1-1; D is unclear. The germline V gene has CDR1 SGDLS and CDR2 YYNGEE. The CDR3 contains 12 residues. Deletions cut 3 bases from V and 1 base from J, with 4 bases between. CDR3 loop: CASSAGNTEAFF. The CDR3 DNA sequence: TGTGCCAGCAGCGCAGGGAACACTGAAGCTTTCTTT.

This clonotype appeared a few times. V usage is TRBV28 and J usage is TRBJ1-4; TRBD1 is a possible D gene (6 bases). The V gene lost 5 bases and the J gene lost 5 bases, with 15 bases spanning the gap. This CDR3 has 15 amino acids. The germline V gene encodes CDR1 MDHEN and CDR2 SYDVKM. The CDR3: CASSMGDRRNEKLFF. DNA of the CDR3: TGTGCCAGCAGTATGGGAGACAGGCGAAATGAAAAACTGTTTTTT.

Ten or more counts support this clonotype. The chain links TRBV3-1 to TRBJ2-7, with D unresolved. Germline V lookup: CDR1 LGHDT, CDR2 YNNKEL (reference sequence). V shed 3 bases and J shed 5 bases, with 17 bases lying between them. The CDR3 runs 15 residues. CDR3 loop: CASSQAALRTDEQYF. The CDR3 DNA follows: TGTGCCAGCAGCCAGGCGGCTTTGCGAACCGACGAGCAGTACTTC.

Concerning this clonotype itself: Given a much more abundant clone one base away, this may be a read error. Lacking the conserved final phenylalanine or tryptophan, this CDR3 likely reflects a read error. The gene calls are TRBV6-6 and TRBJ1-5; unclear D gene. CDR1 is MNHNY and CDR2 is SVGAGI in the germline V gene (reference sequence). The V and J ends lost 0 bases and 9 bases respectively, with 12 bases between them. CDR3 length equals 14 residues. The CDR3 reads CASSYSSSNVPQHL. DNA of the CDR3: TGTGCCAGCAGTTACTCGAGCAGTAATGTGCCCCAGCATCTT.